This T cell receptor (beta chain) was documented in a study of T cells in Graves' hyperthyroidism and ophthalmopathy. V was pared by 6 bases and J by 4 bases, with 15 bases between. The CDR3 contains 14 residues. Investigators excluded patients with uncontrolled infection, other autoimmune disease, pregnancy or lactation. TCR beta CDR3 region amplification was performed from RNA transcripts. TCR CDR3 regions were first amplified by RT-PCR with HTBI primers. TCRdb called the multiplex PCR reads again in MiXCR, with one record for every CDR3 protein. The table shows a few hundred thousand distinct CDR3 sequences, with 35% to 55% occurring only once. This clonotype was observed at least ten times.

This chain uses TRBV12-3 or TRBV12-4 with TRBJ1-1; TRBD1 is a possible D gene (6 bases). The sequenced sample consisted of peripheral blood or thyroid tissue (not recorded which). This receptor was obtained from an adult woman with Graves' disease, either hyperthyroidism or ophthalmopathy (not recorded which). The CDR3, as DNA: TGTGCCAGCAGACTACAGGGTGGGGTCACTGAAGCTTTCTTT. Translation: CASRLQGGVTEAFF.